The 16 T cell receptor beta chains listed next were all sequenced from one sample in a study of blood T cell repertoires in COVID-19. Measured with immunoSEQ multiplex PCR; TCRdb has only the in-frame clones, and not every one. Of about 190,000 clones in the sample, just under 85% were seen once. Sequencing used peripheral blood. These receptors all stem from a woman in her seventies with active or convalescent COVID-19.

This sequence joins TRBV30 and TRBJ2-3; TRBD2 matches at 9 bases. This CDR3 has 16 residues. The germline gives CDR1 GTSNPN, CDR2 SVGIG (reference sequence). The V segment lost 3 bases and the J segment 4 bases; nucleotides outside the gene matches: 11. For the CDR3, the DNA is TGTGCCTGGAGCGAGACCCTAGCGGGAACCGCAGATACGCAGTATTTT. Amino acid sequence: CAWSETLAGTADTQYF.

J is TRBJ1-2 and V is TRBV6-5, with D perhaps matching TRBD1 (6 bases). The CDR3 extends over 12 amino acids. The germline V gene encodes CDR1 MNHEY and CDR2 SVGAGI. Between the trimmed V and J ends, which lost 8 bases and 4 bases, there was a span of 11 bases. CDR3 residues: CASGNRAYGYTF. As DNA, the CDR3 is TGTGCCAGCGGTAACAGGGCCTATGGCTACACCTTC.

The chain couples TRBV19 to TRBJ2-5; tentative D call: TRBD2 (6 bases). Germline assignment: CDR1 LNHDA and CDR2 SQIVND (reference sequence). The ends were cut back, 6 bases at V and 3 bases at J, with 20 bases in the middle. The CDR3 length is 16 residues. The CDR3 reads CASRDGGGLGKETQYF. The CDR3 DNA reads as TGTGCCAGTAGGGATGGTGGGGGGTTGGGGAAAGAGACCCAGTACTTC.

In its sample, this clone was seen a few times. The CDR3 loop is CASSEAQGQPQHF. Here the CDR3 DNA reads TGTGCCAGCAGTGAGGCACAGGGTCAGCCCCAGCATTTT. The chain is built from TRBV6-1 and TRBJ1-5, with D possibly matching TRBD1 (6 bases). Germline V gene sequence: CDR1 MNHNS, CDR2 SASEGT. The CDR3 runs 13 residues. V was pared by 3 bases and J by 6 bases, with 9 bases between.

The chain carries TRBV29-1 and TRBJ2-5; 10 nucleotides match TRBD1. The CDR3 spans 13 residues. With 8 bases clipped from V and 4 bases from J, the junction kept 7 bases outside the gene matches. The germline CDR1 and CDR2 sequences are SQVTM and ANQGSEA. The CDR3 region has the DNA TGCAGCTCCCGACAGGGGGCGGGAGAGACCCAGTACTTC. Translating gives CSSRQGAGETQYF.

With regard to this clone: Other DNA variants within this sample encode the same CDR3. CDR3 sequence reads: CSASLAYEQYF. The CDR3 DNA reads as TGCAGTGCTAGCCTAGCCTACGAGCAGTACTTC. The chain joins TRBV20-1 to TRBJ2-7; D remains ambiguous. The CDR3 extends over 11 amino acids. V dropped 3 bases and J dropped 2 bases, with 5 bases sitting between them. Germline lookup yields CDR1 DFQATT and CDR2 SNEGSKA (reference sequence).

This chain uses TRBV3-1 (or the pseudogene TRBV3-2) with TRBJ2-7; no clear D gene. CDR1 is LGHDT and CDR2 is YNNKEL in the germline V gene (reference sequence). The CDR3 sequence is 13 residues long. Trimming left V 0 bases short and J 0 bases short, with 3 bases between. Here the CDR3 DNA reads TGTGCCAGCAGCCAAGATCACTCCTACGAGCAGTACTTC. Residues: CASSQDHSYEQYF.

The chain combines TRBV9 with TRBJ2-3, with 11 nucleotides matching TRBD2. The V segment lost 0 bases and the J segment 5 bases; nucleotides outside the gene matches: 5. The CDR3 runs 16 residues. The V gene's germline CDR1 is SGDLS and CDR2 YYNGEE. CDR3: CASSVALAGGGDTQYF. CDR3 nucleotides: TGTGCCAGCAGCGTAGCCTTAGCGGGAGGGGGAGATACGCAGTATTTT.

The V gene is TRBV2, the J gene TRBJ1-6, with 9 bases that match TRBD1. This CDR3 has 20 residues. The V gene's germline CDR1 is SNHLY and CDR2 FYNNEI. J gave up 7 bases and V 5 bases, and 21 bases lay outside the gene matches. CDR3 in DNA: TGTGCCAGCAGTCCCCTCGGGGGACAGGGTTTTAGAGGTCCCAATTCACCCCTCCACTTT. Residues: CASSPLGGQGFRGPNSPLHF.

The V and J genes are TRBV18 and TRBJ2-7, with 8 bases identical to TRBD1. The CDR3 runs 14 residues. Germline V gene lookup returns CDR1 KGHSH and CDR2 LQKENI. V lost 4 bases, J lost 4 bases, and 6 bases stayed unmatched. CDR3 nucleotide sequence: TGTGCCAGCTCACTTGGGACAGGATCTTACGAGCAGTACTTC. This translates into CASSLGTGSYEQYF.

This chain joins TRBV6-5 and TRBJ2-7, with D possibly being TRBD2 (6 bases). The germline CDR1 and CDR2 sequences are MNHEY and SVGAGI. Trimming removed 2 bases from V and 3 bases from J, with 14 bases in between. CDR3 length equals 15 residues. This CDR3 is CASSYGLARNYEQYF. The CDR3 DNA reads TGTGCCAGCAGTTACGGGCTAGCGCGGAACTACGAGCAGTACTTC.

The chain couples TRBV19 to TRBJ2-1; TRBD1 aligns across 9 bases. V lost 6 bases to trimming and J lost 5 bases; unmatched junction nucleotides: 14. This CDR3 has 17 residues. The germline CDR1 and CDR2 sequences are LNHDA and SQIVND (reference sequence). For the CDR3, the DNA is TGTGCCAGTAGCCGGGACAGGGCGAGGGATAGGGACAATGAGCAGTTCTTC. As protein: CASSRDRARDRDNEQFF.

CDR3 in amino acids: CATRKTGEGWIYEQYF. DNA of the CDR3: TGTGCCACCAGAAAGACAGGGGAAGGATGGATATACGAGCAGTACTTC. The rearrangement joins TRBV24-1 to TRBJ2-7; 8 nucleotides match TRBD1. The CDR3 spans 16 residues. Germline CDR1 reads KGHDR; CDR2 reads SFDVKD. The trim removed 7 bases at V and 4 bases at J, leaving 14 bases unmatched.

The chain links TRBV30 to TRBJ2-5, with TRBD2 matching over 10 bases. Looked up from germline, CDR1 is GTSNPN and CDR2 is SVGIG (reference sequence). J was trimmed by 4 bases and V by 2 bases; bases with no gene match: 4. The CDR3 loop spans 14 amino acids. CDR3 loop: CAWSRSSGGETQYF. CDR3 in DNA: TGTGCCTGGAGTAGGTCTAGCGGGGGAGAGACCCAGTACTTC.

This rearrangement joins TRBV5-1 to TRBJ1-1; no definite D call. The CDR3 consists of 13 residues. Germline CDR1 is SGHRS and CDR2 is YFSETQ. The V gene lost 4 bases and the J gene lost 1 base, with 8 bases spanning the gap. CDR3 nucleotides: TGCGCCAGCAGCGTTCTAGGGAACACTGAAGCTTTCTTT. Protein sequence: CASSVLGNTEAFF.

This clone was seen once. The rearrangement uses TRBV24-1 and TRBJ2-5; 7 nucleotides agree with TRBD1. This CDR3 is built from 14 residues. Germline V CDR1 and CDR2: KGHDR, SFDVKD. The trim removed 3 bases at V and 4 bases at J, leaving 4 bases unmatched. CDR3 protein: CATSDPDRTETQYF. The CDR3 DNA reads as TGTGCCACCAGTGATCCGGACAGGACAGAGACCCAGTACTTC.